This note documents a single T cell receptor (beta chain) sequence. Its antigen is unidentified. The data stem from a study of Graves' ophthalmopathy and Graves' hyperthyroidism. Background on the study: Calling hyperthyroidism stable required that no ophthalmopathy show up within 18 months of follow-up.

Broader study findings: For separating ophthalmopathy from stable hyperthyroidism, a 13-signature model gave approximately 90% sensitivity and 81.08% specificity. Forecasting of ophthalmopathy progression by the model achieved almost 71% sensitivity and 72.22% specificity. Blood repertoires reportedly contained most expanded thyroid clonotypes above 0.001 frequency.

The study amplified TCR beta CDR3 regions using RNA transcripts. Following a first-round RT-PCR that used HTBI primers, a second-round multiplex PCR was carried out. In TCRdb, the multiplex PCR reads were re-called with MiXCR into one record per CDR3 protein. The sample yields over a million distinct CDR3 sequences, roughly two fifths seen once. The TCR was taken from an adult man with Graves' hyperthyroidism. Material: peripheral blood or thyroid tissue (not recorded which).

The CDR3 protein is CSVVGRGGTSSGNTIYF. CDR3 coding DNA: TGCAGCGTGGTTGGAAGGGGGGGAACGAGCTCTGGAAACACCATATATTTT. The J gene is TRBJ1-3, the V gene TRBV29-1, with D possibly matching TRBD1 (6 bases). Trimming pared 6 bases from V and 0 bases from J, leaving 21 bases between. CDR3 length equals 17 residues. Germline CDR1 reads SQVTM; CDR2 reads ANQGSEA.